This TCR beta chain was found in a study of T cells in Graves' hyperthyroidism and ophthalmopathy. Study conclusions and caveats: The model anticipated ophthalmopathy a median about 6.5 months pre-onset.

This clonotype has ten or more counts. What it recognizes is unknown. Exclusion of a patient resulted from uncontrolled infection, other autoimmune disease, pregnancy or lactation. The PBMCs were taken from about 9.7 ml of fresh peripheral blood. The CDR3 runs to 14 residues. V dropped 4 bases and J dropped 4 bases, with 12 bases sitting between them. Per the germline V gene, CDR1 is SGDLS and CDR2 is YYNGEE. The source material, RNA transcripts, was used to amplify TCR beta CDR3 regions. The primer set for the first-round RT-PCR of the TCR CDR3 was HTBI. TCRdb itself ran the multiplex PCR reads through MiXCR, one entry per CDR3 protein. The table includes about 380,000 distinct CDR3 sequences, 18% detected once.

This chain joins TRBV9 and TRBJ2-1; D tentatively reads TRBD1 or TRBD2 (5 bases each). Material: blood. This sequence was found in a man between 18 and 35 years old with Graves' ophthalmopathy. The DNA for the CDR3 is TGTGCCAGCAGCTACTCCGAGGGGTACAATGAGCAGTTCTTC. Translated: CASSYSEGYNEQFF.